Below are 5 T cell receptor beta chains sequenced from a single sample in a study of cytotoxic CD8 clonotypes in ibrutinib-treated CLL. Data came from immunoSEQ multiplex PCR; TCRdb stores just in-frame clones and leaves some out. The repertoire holds 110,000 to 150,000 clones, roughly three quarters seen once, with about 5% in the top ten. Sample: PBMCs, taken after 24 months of ibrutinib treatment. These receptors originate from a human donor with chronic lymphocytic leukemia.

The genes are TRBV29-1 and TRBJ1-2, with 7 positions matching TRBD1. Germline assignment: CDR1 SQVTM and CDR2 ANQGSEA. This CDR3 has 13 residues. Trimming took 5 bases from V and 8 from J; bases not matched to a gene: 11. The CDR3 sequence is CSVPRTGPRGYTF. The CDR3, as DNA: TGCAGCGTTCCAAGGACAGGCCCACGAGGCTACACCTTC.

V is TRBV5-1 and J is TRBJ2-2; 7 nucleotides match TRBD1. Germline V gives CDR1 SGHRS, CDR2 YFSETQ. CDR3 size: 14 residues. V trimming: 3 bases; J trimming: 3 bases; junction bases outside the gene matches: 2. The CDR3 loop is CASSSGQYTGELFF. CDR3 bases: TGCGCCAGCAGCTCGGGACAGTACACCGGGGAGCTGTTTTTT.

J is TRBJ2-5 and V is TRBV5-4; 9 nucleotides align to TRBD1. This CDR3 spans 17 amino acids. Looked up from germline, CDR1 is SGHNT and CDR2 is YYREEE (reference sequence). V was pared by 3 bases and J by 9 bases, with 18 bases of the junction left unmatched. The CDR3 DNA sequence: TGTGCCAGCAGCTCAACCACAGGGGGCGCGGCTCCAGCAGCCCAGTACTTC. It yields the protein CASSSTTGGAAPAAQYF.

The chain joins TRBV2 to TRBJ2-3, with D possibly matching TRBD2 (6 bases). The CDR3 sequence is 13 residues long. V lost 3 bases to trimming and J lost 6 bases, with 10 bases between them. The V gene's germline CDR1 is SNHLY and CDR2 FYNNEI. CDR3 bases: TGTGCCAGCAGTGAGGGACTCCCCGATACGCAGTATTTT. Its protein product is CASSEGLPDTQYF.

The chain recombines TRBV6-5 with TRBJ2-7; 11 bases line up with TRBD1. Trimming cost V 2 bases and J 3 bases; bases outside gene matches: 3. CDR3 length: 15 residues. Germline V gene lookup returns CDR1 MNHEY and CDR2 SVGAGI. The chain's CDR3 is CASSYAGTGGYEQYF. The DNA of the CDR3 is TGTGCCAGCAGTTACGCCGGGACAGGGGGCTACGAGCAGTACTTC.